The next 16 T cell receptor beta chains were all read from a single sample in a study of T cells in Graves' hyperthyroidism and ophthalmopathy. TCR beta CDR3 sequences were amplified from RNA transcripts. The TCR CDR3 was amplified in a first-round RT-PCR using the HTBI primer set. TCRdb analysed the multiplex PCR reads with MiXCR anew, one entry per CDR3 protein. The sample consists of a few hundred thousand distinct CDR3 sequences, more than 45% of them appearing once. Sequencing was done on a sample of peripheral blood or thyroid tissue (not recorded which). The receptors shown here come from a woman younger than 30 with Graves' hyperthyroidism.

The genes are TRBV2 and TRBJ1-2, with 10 bases fitting TRBD1. Per germline, CDR1 SNHLY and CDR2 FYNNEI. The CDR3 sequence is 13 residues long. V gave up 4 bases and J gave up 12 bases; unmatched junction bases: 8. CDR3 DNA: TGTGCCAGCAGTGCCGGGACAGGGGAAGATAACACCTTC. Its protein is CASSAGTGEDNTF. Combining the CDR3 with reference TRBV2 and TRBJ1-2 gives the whole variable domain EPEVTQTPSHQVTQMGQEVILRCVPISNHLYFYWYRQILGQKVEFLVSFYNNEISEKSEIFDDQFSVERPDGSNFTLKIRSTKLEDSAMYFCASSAGTGEDNTFGSGTRLTVV.

The rearrangement links TRBV7-2 to TRBJ1-3; D is undetermined. V lost 8 bases and J 15 bases, leaving 20 bases between the germline ends. The CDR3 runs 12 residues. CDR1 SGHTA and CDR2 FQGNSA come from the germline V gene. This chain's CDR3 is CASRSPDSPAYF. CDR3 in DNA: TGTGCCAGCCGCAGCCCCGACTCCCCCGCATATTTT.

This clonotype showed up many times. This chain links TRBV7-6 with TRBJ1-1, with D perhaps TRBD1 (6 bases). The length of the CDR3 is 15 residues. Trimming took off 0 bases at V and 3 bases at J, with 11 bases between the two ends. Germline CDR1 reads SGHVS; CDR2 reads FNYEAQ. The CDR3 region is CASSLARGGDTEAFF. The CDR3 nucleotides are TGTGCCAGCAGCTTAGCCCGAGGGGGTGACACTGAAGCTTTCTTT.

The chain recombines TRBV19 with TRBJ2-2, with D unresolved. Germline V gives CDR1 LNHDA, CDR2 SQIVND (reference sequence). Trimming pared 6 bases from V and 5 bases from J, leaving 10 bases between. The CDR3 runs to 13 residues. The CDR3 bases are TGTGCCAGTAGCCTTAGGCTTACCGGGGAGCTGTTTTTT. It encodes CASSLRLTGELFF.

As for this clonotype: One base away lies a much larger clone, so this may be a sequencing read error. The chain joins TRBV7-2 to TRBJ2-5; TRBD1 matches 7 bases. V gave up 4 bases and J gave up 2 bases; unmatched junction bases: 4. Per the germline V gene, CDR1 is SGHTA and CDR2 is FQGNSA. The CDR3 totals 14 residues. The CDR3 region is CASSSWTGQETQYF. CDR3 bases: TGTGCCAGCAGCTCATGGACAGGACAAGAGACCCAGTACTTC.

This clonotype was counted only a few times. This may be a read error: a much more frequent sequence differs by one nucleotide. The V gene is TRBV2, the J gene TRBJ1-5; D not resolved. This CDR3 region has 13 residues. V lost 8 bases to trimming and J lost 6 bases, with 14 bases between them. CDR1 is SNHLY and CDR2 is FYNNEI in the germline V gene. The CDR3 here is CASHSFLGQPQHF. In nucleotides, the CDR3 is TGTGCCAGCCACTCCTTTTTGGGTCAGCCCCAGCATTTT.

The chain carries TRBV19 and TRBJ1-4, with 7 bases aligning to TRBD1. CDR1 and CDR2 from the germline V gene are LNHDA and SQIVND (reference sequence). V was clipped by 4 bases and J by 4 bases; unmatched bases: 9. The CDR3 length is 16 residues. The CDR3, as DNA: TGTGCCAGTAGTACATACGGACAGGACCTTAATGAAAAACTGTTTTTT. Protein product: CASSTYGQDLNEKLFF.

This clonotype appeared a few times. The chain is built from TRBV20-1 and TRBJ1-1; weak D call: TRBD1 (6 bases). The V gene lost 0 bases and the J gene lost 0 bases, with 8 bases spanning the gap. The CDR3 totals 14 residues. Germline values: CDR1 DFQATT, CDR2 SNEGSKA (reference sequence). The CDR3 DNA is TGCAGTGCTAGAGAGGACAGCCTGAACACTGAAGCTTTCTTT. Encoded protein: CSAREDSLNTEAFF.

Only a few counts were recorded for this clonotype. CDR3 DNA: TGTGCCAGCAGCCAAGTGTCTGGGATGAACACTGAAGCTTTCTTT. Protein product: CASSQVSGMNTEAFF. The rearrangement links TRBV14 to TRBJ1-1; D ambiguous. The CDR3 loop spans 15 amino acids. The germline CDR1 and CDR2 sequences are SGHDN and FVKESK. V was clipped by 1 base and J by 0 bases, with 9 bases between them.

This chain connects TRBV7-9 to TRBJ1-1; D gene unclear. The CDR3 sequence is 15 residues long. V was trimmed by 2 bases and J by 2 bases, leaving 12 bases between them. The germline gives CDR1 SEHNR, CDR2 FQNEAQ (reference sequence). CDR3 nucleotide sequence: TGTGCCAGCAGCTTAATAGGATACGGCAACACTGAAGCTTTCTTT. It yields the protein CASSLIGYGNTEAFF. The whole variable domain, filled in from reference TRBV7-9 and TRBJ1-1, reads DTGVSQNPRHKITKRGQNVTFRCDPISEHNRLYWYRQTLGQGPEFLTYFQNEAQLEKSRLLSDRFSAERPKGSFSTLEIQRTEQGDSAMYLCASSLIGYGNTEAFFGQGTRLTVV.

As to this clonotype: A read error may be the cause here, since a much bigger clone is one base away. The chain is built from TRBV24-1 and TRBJ1-1; no clear D gene. This CDR3 contains 13 residues. Germline-derived CDR1 and CDR2 are KGHDR and SFDVKD. Trimming shortened V by 1 base and J by 8 bases, and 10 bases separated the two germline ends. The CDR3 loop reads CATSDFGRGEAFF. CDR3 in DNA: TGTGCCACCAGTGATTTTGGCAGAGGCGAAGCTTTCTTT.

In its sample, this clonotype was seen a few times. The chain links TRBV7-9 to TRBJ1-2; 10 positions agree with TRBD1. With 4 bases clipped from V and 3 bases from J, the junction kept 5 bases outside the gene matches. Germline values: CDR1 SEHNR, CDR2 FQNEAQ (reference sequence). This CDR3 contains 15 residues. The CDR3 here is CASSSVTGGDYGYTF. DNA for the CDR3: TGTGCCAGCAGCTCCGTGACAGGGGGCGACTATGGCTACACCTTC.

Points on this clonotype: Its ends do not fully match the called genes, so a read error is possible. V gene TRBV10-3 combines with J gene TRBJ2-5, with D perhaps matching TRBD1 (5 bases). In germline, CDR1 is ENHRY, CDR2 SYGVKD. This CDR3 contains 14 residues. The CDR3 sequence: CASSYLGQQETQYF. The DNA for the CDR3 is TGTGCCAGCAGTTACCTGGGGCAACAAGAGACCCAGTACTTC.

In its sample, this clonotype was seen a few times. The chain uses TRBV2 and TRBJ2-7; D is undetermined. The CDR3 has 12 amino acids. The V gene's germline CDR1 is SNHLY and CDR2 FYNNEI. The V end was cut by 7 bases, the J end by 0 bases, with 7 bases between. DNA for the CDR3: TGTGCCAGCACCAGGAGCTCCTACGAGCAGTACTTC. It encodes CASTRSSYEQYF.

The chain has TRBV7-2 and TRBJ1-4; D remains ambiguous. CDR3 length: 13 residues. Trimming shortened V by 11 bases and J by 5 bases, and 15 bases separated the two germline ends. Germline V lookup: CDR1 SGHTA, CDR2 FQGNSA. CDR3 protein: CACNPTRNEKLFF. In DNA form, the CDR3 reads TGTGCCTGCAATCCGACAAGGAATGAAAAACTGTTTTTT.

J is TRBJ1-1 and V is TRBV19, with TRBD1 matching 8 bases. The V segment lost 4 bases and the J segment 4 bases; nucleotides outside the gene matches: 8. Germline values: CDR1 LNHDA, CDR2 SQIVND (reference sequence). The CDR3 totals 15 residues. CDR3 protein: CASSSRGRDGTEAFF. Written as DNA, the CDR3 is TGTGCCAGTAGTAGCAGGGGGCGCGACGGCACTGAAGCTTTCTTT.